A single sample gave rise to the 5 T cell receptor beta chains below, sequenced in a study of blood T cell repertoires in COVID-19 (dated by TCRdb to about 2020). Preparation of the library involved the immunoSEQ multiplex PCR assay. What TCRdb holds here is the immuneACCESS table cut down to in-frame rearrangements. Part of the clones is not present; checked against another copy, under half of the missing clones reflect an unresolved V gene, and the others are unexplained. This sample lists under 350,000 clones; 86% were detected once. The ten largest clones capture approximately 2.4% of the sample. Sequenced material: PBMCs or T cells enriched from blood (not recorded which). These receptors all come from a woman between 18 and 30 years old who had recovered from COVID-19.

This rearrangement joins TRBV27 to TRBJ2-2; 9 bases line up with TRBD1. There are 15 residues in the CDR3. In germline, CDR1 is MNHEY, CDR2 SMNVEV (reference sequence). With 3 bases clipped from V and 6 bases from J, the junction kept 5 bases outside the gene matches. CDR3 amino acids: CASSLGQGPPGELFF. The CDR3 DNA is TGTGCCAGCAGTTTGGGACAGGGCCCCCCCGGGGAGCTGTTTTTT.

J is TRBJ1-2 and V is TRBV7-9; unclear D gene. This CDR3 comprises 13 residues. V gave up 4 bases and J gave up 5 bases, with 11 bases separating them. The germline CDR1 and CDR2 sequences are SEHNR and FQNEAQ (reference sequence). This CDR3 is CASSSIPQYGYTF. CDR3 in DNA: TGTGCCAGCAGCTCAATCCCACAGTATGGCTACACCTTC.

V gene TRBV5-4 combines with J gene TRBJ1-2, with 8 bases that match TRBD1. Germline CDR1 SGHNT, CDR2 YYREEE (reference sequence). This CDR3 comprises 13 residues. V shed 2 bases, J shed 6 bases, and the junction held 3 bases outside the gene matches. The CDR3 nucleotides read TGTGCCAGCAGCTTTCCAGGGGGCGATGGCTACACCTTC. It yields the protein CASSFPGGDGYTF.

The chain joins TRBV19 to TRBJ1-1; no firm D call. Germline V CDR1 and CDR2: LNHDA, SQIVND (reference sequence). Trimming shortened V by 5 bases and J by 6 bases, and 13 bases separated the two germline ends. The CDR3 is 13 residues long. CDR3 in amino acids: CASSEGQLAEAFF. The CDR3 DNA sequence: TGTGCCAGTAGTGAGGGTCAGCTCGCTGAAGCTTTCTTT.

The genes are TRBV9 and TRBJ1-1; D is unclear. CDR1 SGDLS and CDR2 YYNGEE come from the germline V gene. V was pared by 0 bases and J by 4 bases, with 7 bases between. The CDR3 has 13 residues. The CDR3 region is CASSVEGGTEAFF. The CDR3 DNA reads as TGTGCCAGCAGCGTAGAAGGAGGCACTGAAGCTTTCTTT.